One and the same sample provided the 27 T cell receptor beta chains below, sequenced in a study of cytomegalovirus exposure and HLA in healthy donors. PCR amplification relied on 60 Vbeta primers (plus 13 Jbeta primers). Measured with immunoSEQ multiplex PCR; TCRdb has only the in-frame clones, and not every one. The data hold about 160,000 clones, with over 70% observed a single time. What was sequenced was PBMCs. These receptors all come from a woman aged 40-49 years in good health and CMV-seropositive.

CDR3 coding DNA: TGTGCCAGCAGCTTGGGGACAGCCGATGAAAAACTGTTTTTT. This sequence encodes CASSLGTADEKLFF. V usage is TRBV7-8 and J usage is TRBJ1-4; 7 positions agree with TRBD1. The CDR3 runs 14 residues. Germline V gives CDR1 SGHVS, CDR2 FQNEAQ. The trim removed 3 bases at V and 6 bases at J, leaving 4 bases unmatched.

In regard to this clone: The sample contains more than one DNA sequence encoding this CDR3. V and J are TRBV5-1 and TRBJ2-3; 12 bases agree with TRBD2. V was pared by 0 bases and J by 1 base, with 0 bases of the junction left unmatched. This CDR3 region has 16 residues. Germline V gene data show CDR1 as SGHRS and CDR2 as YFSETQ. The CDR3 reads CASSLGTSGGTDTQYF. In DNA form, the CDR3 reads TGCGCCAGCAGCTTGGGGACTAGCGGGGGCACAGATACGCAGTATTTT.

V is TRBV19 and J is TRBJ1-3; a possible D gene is TRBD1 (5 bases). V lost 5 bases, J lost 3 bases, and 11 bases lay in between. Germline V lookup: CDR1 LNHDA, CDR2 SQIVND (reference sequence). CDR3 size: 14 residues. The CDR3 bases are TGTGCCAGTAGTTACCAGGGTCGTGGAAACACCATATATTTT. This encodes CASSYQGRGNTIYF.

This clone was seen more than once but under ten times. This rearrangement joins TRBV20-1 to TRBJ2-7, with D maybe TRBD2 (6 bases). The CDR3 has 11 amino acids. V gave up 6 bases and J gave up 6 bases, with 12 bases separating them. In germline, CDR1 is DFQATT, CDR2 SNEGSKA (reference sequence). Here the CDR3 DNA reads TGCAGTGCGTTCGGGGGACGCGAGCAGTACTTC. This codes for CSAFGGREQYF.

The gene calls are TRBV28 and TRBJ2-2; D is unresolved. Germline CDR1 is MDHEN and CDR2 is SYDVKM. V lost 11 bases and J lost 7, with 11 bases in between. This CDR3 is 11 amino acids long. CDR3 sequence: CAAEGSGELFF. Here the CDR3 DNA reads TGTGCCGCGGAAGGCAGCGGGGAGCTGTTTTTT.

This chain connects TRBV10-3 to TRBJ2-1; TRBD2 matches 10 bases. This CDR3 contains 16 residues. Germline CDR1 is ENHRY and CDR2 is SYGVKD. V lost 6 bases and J lost 6; bases outside the gene matches: 11. CDR3 DNA: TGTGCCATCAGGGCGCCCTCTAGCGGGGGTTTCAATGAGCAGTTCTTC. Amino acids: CAIRAPSSGGFNEQFF.

About this clone: Relative to the germline gene, one junction end is altered; a read error may explain this. The chain uses TRBV7-9 and TRBJ2-7, with D unclear. The CDR3 is 12 residues long. Germline CDR1 is SEHNR and CDR2 is FQNEAQ (reference sequence). CDR3 amino acids: CSSRRQSEEQYF. DNA of the CDR3: TGTTCCAGCAGACGCCAGTCTGAAGAGCAGTACTTC.

This sequence joins TRBV7-2 and TRBJ2-2; 9 bases agree with TRBD1. The CDR3 has 15 amino acids. The V segment lost 1 base and the J segment 5 bases; nucleotides outside the gene matches: 2. CDR1 and CDR2 (germline): SGHTA, FQGNSA. This CDR3 reads CASSLEGQGTGELFF. In nucleotides, the CDR3 is TGTGCCAGCAGCTTAGAAGGACAGGGGACCGGGGAGCTGTTTTTT.

The chain has TRBV30 and TRBJ1-1; D ambiguous. CDR1 is GTSNPN, CDR2 SVGIG, per germline (reference sequence). This CDR3 contains 14 residues. Trimming shortened V by 2 bases and J by 5 bases, and 15 bases separated the two germline ends. DNA of the CDR3: TGTGCCTGGAGTTCCGGGAAACCTAAAACTGAAGCTTTCTTT. Its protein is CAWSSGKPKTEAFF.

This CDR3 reads CASSKALRERVNQPQHF. The CDR3 DNA sequence: TGTGCCAGCAGCAAAGCGCTTAGGGAGAGGGTCAATCAGCCCCAGCATTTT. The genes are TRBV21-1 and TRBJ1-5. TRBV21-1 is an annotated pseudogene. This CDR3 is built from 17 residues.

This chain uses TRBV7-6 with TRBJ2-7, with 7 bases fitting TRBD2. CDR3 length equals 15 residues. From germline, CDR1 is SGHVS and CDR2 FNYEAQ. After removal of 2 bases from V and 5 bases from J, the junction contained 9 bases not matched to a gene. The CDR3 coding sequence is TGTGCCAGCAGCTTAAGCCGGGGGGTACTGAACGAGCAGTACTTC. This codes for CASSLSRGVLNEQYF.

This rearrangement joins TRBV9 to TRBJ1-2; 8 positions agree with TRBD1. This CDR3 is built from 13 residues. CDR1 SGDLS and CDR2 YYNGEE come from the germline V gene. Losses at the gene ends were 5 bases for V and 6 bases for J; bases not matched to a gene: 6. The CDR3 sequence is CASSLRQGNGYTF. In nucleotides, the CDR3 is TGTGCCAGCAGTCTTAGACAGGGGAATGGCTACACCTTC.

V usage is TRBV29-1 and J usage is TRBJ2-2; the D is unclear. V was cut by 3 bases and J by 0 bases, with 5 bases left in between. Germline assignment: CDR1 SQVTM and CDR2 ANQGSEA. CDR3 length: 13 amino acids. Written as DNA, the CDR3 is TGCAGCGTTGAGTTCTCGAACACCGGGGAGCTGTTTTTT. Its translation: CSVEFSNTGELFF.

In DNA, the CDR3 is TGTGCCAGCAGTTACTGGACAGGGACTAACTATGGCTACACCTTC. It translates to CASSYWTGTNYGYTF. The V gene is TRBV6-5, the J gene TRBJ1-2, with 8 nucleotides matching TRBD1. This CDR3 is 15 amino acids long. Germline CDR1 MNHEY, CDR2 SVGAGI. J gave up 0 bases and V 1 base, and 1 base lay outside the gene matches.

The chain recombines TRBV29-1 with TRBJ2-7, with 10 bases lining up with TRBD1. The CDR3 loop spans 18 amino acids. The germline CDR1 and CDR2 sequences are SQVTM and ANQGSEA. Trimming at V came to 2 bases and at J to 0 bases, leaving 13 bases not matched to a gene. The CDR3 DNA sequence: TGCAGCGTTGAAAGCCGGGACAGGGGCTTTCAGGGCTCCTACGAGCAGTACTTC. As protein: CSVESRDRGFQGSYEQYF.

The chain couples TRBV5-1 to TRBJ1-2; 9 nucleotides agree with TRBD1. This CDR3 region has 15 residues. CDR1 is SGHRS, CDR2 YFSETQ, per germline. V lost 1 base, J lost 2 bases, and 3 bases stayed unmatched. The CDR3 is CASSLITGGNYGYTF. The CDR3 DNA is TGCGCCAGCAGCTTGATAACAGGGGGCAACTATGGCTACACCTTC. The whole variable domain, remainder taken from reference TRBV5-1 and TRBJ1-2, is KAGVTQTPRYLIKTRGQQVTLSCSPISGHRSVSWYQQTPGQGLQFLFEYFSETQRNKGNFPGRFSGRQFSNSRSEMNVSTLELGDSALYLCASSLITGGNYGYTFGSGTRLTVV.

The gene calls are TRBV6-6 and TRBJ1-1; no clear D. The CDR3 consists of 12 residues. The germline V and J ends were trimmed by 8 bases and 0 bases, with 7 bases remaining between them. Germline CDR1 is MNHNY and CDR2 is SVGAGI (reference sequence). CDR3 protein: CASRRMNTEAFF. CDR3 coding DNA: TGTGCCAGCCGGCGGATGAACACTGAAGCTTTCTTT.

The chain couples TRBV6-5 to TRBJ1-5, with TRBD1 matching over 7 bases. The CDR3 sequence is 12 residues long. Looked up from germline, CDR1 is MNHEY and CDR2 is SVGAGI. V shed 4 bases and J 9 bases; nucleotides not matched to a gene: 3. CDR3 nucleotide sequence: TGTGCCAGCAGTTCCTACAGGGGGCCCCAGCATTTT. As protein: CASSSYRGPQHF.

The chain's CDR3 is CASSLAAGTETQYF. The CDR3 nucleotides read TGCGCCAGCAGCTTGGCGGCAGGTACAGAGACCCAGTACTTC. This chain joins TRBV5-1 and TRBJ2-5; D not certain. V was shortened by 0 bases and J by 4 bases, with 10 bases between the two germline ends. The length of the CDR3 is 14 residues. Germline CDR1 SGHRS, CDR2 YFSETQ. The variable domain in full, with the rest retrieved from reference TRBV5-1 and TRBJ2-5, is KAGVTQTPRYLIKTRGQQVTLSCSPISGHRSVSWYQQTPGQGLQFLFEYFSETQRNKGNFPGRFSGRQFSNSRSEMNVSTLELGDSALYLCASSLAAGTETQYFGPGTRLLVL.

This clone was detected a few times. This sequence joins TRBV14 and TRBJ1-6, with D possibly being TRBD1 (6 bases). Trimming removed 1 base at V and 9 bases at J, with 13 bases between. This CDR3 is 15 amino acids long. The germline V gene has CDR1 SGHDN and CDR2 FVKESK. In DNA, the CDR3 is TGTGCCAGCAGCCAAGTCCTGGGGGCCAGTTCACCCCTCCACTTT. It yields the protein CASSQVLGASSPLHF.

The chain joins TRBV4-3 to TRBJ2-3, with TRBD2 identical over 11 bases. Losses at the gene ends were 5 bases for V and 1 base for J; bases not matched to a gene: 2. The CDR3 loop spans 15 amino acids. Per the germline V gene, CDR1 is LGHNA and CDR2 is YSLEER. The CDR3 spells CASSKLAGGTDTQYF. The CDR3 bases are TGCGCCAGCAGCAAACTAGCGGGGGGCACAGATACGCAGTATTTT.

This clone was seen a single time. This rearrangement joins TRBV5-1 to TRBJ1-2; no clear D gene. The germline V gene encodes CDR1 SGHRS and CDR2 YFSETQ. This CDR3 has 13 residues. V lost 0 bases, J lost 3 bases, and 6 bases lay in between. The CDR3 sequence: CASSLAPDYGYTF. CDR3 DNA: TGCGCCAGCAGCTTGGCTCCAGACTATGGCTACACCTTC.

This clone showed up just once. The chain employs TRBV27 and TRBJ1-2, with TRBD1 identical over 8 bases. The junction had 10 bases not matched to a gene; V was cut back by 4 bases and J by 3 bases. Germline V gives CDR1 MNHEY, CDR2 SMNVEV (reference sequence). There are 16 residues in the CDR3. Here the CDR3 DNA reads TGTGCCAGCAGTTCCCTCGCCGGGACAGGTTACTATGGCTACACCTTC. This sequence encodes CASSSLAGTGYYGYTF.

Regarding this clone: Relative to the germline gene, one junction end is altered; a read error may explain this. J is TRBJ2-2 and V is TRBV2; D is perhaps TRBD1 (6 bases). The V gene's germline CDR1 is SNHLY and CDR2 FYNNEI. This CDR3 has 15 residues. Here the CDR3 reads CATSPWGPNTGELFF. DNA for the CDR3: TGTGCCACCAGTCCGTGGGGGCCGAACACCGGGGAGCTGTTTTTT.

The CDR3 DNA is TGCAGCGCCGAAGGACCCGGGGGCTATGGCTACACCTTC. It is translated as CSAEGPGGYGYTF. The chain employs TRBV29-1 and TRBJ1-2; tentative D call: TRBD1 (5 bases). The CDR3 runs 13 residues. V was trimmed by 7 bases and J by 4 bases, leaving 16 bases between them. The germline CDR1 and CDR2 sequences are SQVTM and ANQGSEA.

The sample holds a few counts of this clone. This chain uses TRBV10-2 with TRBJ2-7, with 11 bases that match TRBD1. With V trimmed by 10 bases and J by 6 bases, 5 bases remained unmatched. The germline V gene encodes CDR1 WSHSY and CDR2 SAAADI. This CDR3 is built from 12 residues. The CDR3 reads CATMDRGREQYF. The CDR3 DNA reads TGCGCCACCATGGACAGGGGGCGCGAGCAGTACTTC.

The V gene is TRBV28, the J gene TRBJ1-6; TRBD1 agrees at 7 bases. The junction had 13 bases not matched to a gene; V was cut back by 10 bases and J by 7 bases. From germline, CDR1 is MDHEN and CDR2 SYDVKM. The CDR3 covers 15 residues. This chain's CDR3 is CATSSPTGVNSPLHF. CDR3 DNA: TGTGCCACAAGTTCCCCCACAGGGGTGAATTCACCCCTCCACTTT.